The rows below give T cell receptor beta chains drawn from one sample of a study of human T cells and chemical hapten exposure. TCRdb redid the calling of the RACE reads with MiXCR, one entry per CDR3 protein. The repertoire holds a few hundred thousand distinct CDR3 sequences, with about 6% as singletons. The input for sequencing was whole blood, taken in connection with sensitization to the hapten diphenylcyclopropenone (DPC). The receptors derive from a young woman with alopecia areata. Some clones in this sample may be carry-over from other donors' samples. Each CDR3 is given with its conserved first and last residue. Fields, in order: D gene, J gene, clone size, V gene, CDR3 length, CDR3 DNA, CDR3 protein. The D gene is left open where the match is weak. Clone sizes are given selectively: once, few, many, or a class where the clone is expanded.

D: NA
J: TRBJ2-5
size: NA
V: TRBV7-9
length: 14
DNA: TGTGCCAGCAGCTTACGATTGGACCAAGAGACCCAGTACTTC
CDR3: CASSLRLDQETQYF

D: TRBD1
J: TRBJ2-7
size: many
V: TRBV6-5
length: 14
DNA: TGTGCCAGCAGTTACGGGACAGGGGGCTACGAGCAGTACTTC
CDR3: CASSYGTGGYEQYF

D: NA
J: TRBJ1-5
size: NA
V: TRBV5-8
length: 15
DNA: TGTGCCAGCAGCTTGGGCCGTTTCAGCAATCAGCCCCAGCATTTT
CDR3: CASSLGRFSNQPQHF

D: TRBD2
J: TRBJ2-6
size: NA
V: TRBV19
length: 17
DNA: TGTGCCAGTAGTACCCACCCCGGGGGGTCTGGGGCCAACGTCCTGACTTTC
CDR3: CASSTHPGGSGANVLTF

D: NA
J: TRBJ2-7
size: many
V: TRBV20-1
length: 14
DNA: TGCAGTGCTATTCGGCCCATCCAGGAGGGCGAGCAGTACTTC
CDR3: CSAIRPIQEGEQYF

D: TRBD2
J: TRBJ2-1
size: few
V: TRBV7-3
length: 18
DNA: TGTGCCAGCAGCTTTGAGGCGGGGGGACACTGGCGTGGCGATGAGCAGTTCTTC
CDR3: CASSFEAGGHWRGDEQFF

D: NA
J: TRBJ2-4
size: NA
V: TRBV3-1
length: 15
DNA: TGTGCCAGCAGCCTCATCCGGGAAGTCAAAAACATTCAGTACTTC
CDR3: CASSLIREVKNIQYF

D: NA
J: TRBJ2-1
size: many
V: TRBV6-4
length: 13
DNA: TGTGCCAGCAGTGACTCGGATTCAAACGAGCAGTTCTTC
CDR3: CASSDSDSNEQFF

D: NA
J: TRBJ1-1
size: few
V: TRBV20-1
length: 13
DNA: TGCAGTGCCTCAAATCCCGGGGGGACTGAAGCTTTCTTT
CDR3: CSASNPGGTEAFF

D: TRBD2
J: TRBJ2-3
size: NA
V: TRBV7-3
length: 16
DNA: TGTGCCAGCAGCTCCACTAGCGGGGGGGGCACAGATACGCAGTATTTT
CDR3: CASSSTSGGGTDTQYF

D: TRBD2
J: TRBJ2-3
size: few
V: TRBV6-1
length: 13
DNA: TGTGCCAGCTTTAAGGGAGGGACTGATACGCAGTATTTT
CDR3: CASFKGGTDTQYF

D: NA
J: TRBJ1-6
size: NA
V: TRBV6-5
length: 13
DNA: TGTGCCAGTTCACAGGGTCGTAATTCACCCCTCCACTTT
CDR3: CASSQGRNSPLHF

D: NA
J: TRBJ1-1
size: many
V: TRBV29-1
length: 14
DNA: TGCAGCGCTCCGGGAGCTAATATGAACACTGAAGCTTTCTTT
CDR3: CSAPGANMNTEAFF

D: TRBD1
J: TRBJ2-1
size: few
V: TRBV20-1
length: 16
DNA: TGCAGTGCTAGCATGAGCGACAGGGCTCTCCACAATGAGCAGTTCTTC
CDR3: CSASMSDRALHNEQFF

D: NA
J: TRBJ1-1
size: NA
V: TRBV28
length: 12
DNA: TGTGCCAGCACCGGTACCCTAACCGAAGCTTTCTTT
CDR3: CASTGTLTEAFF

D: NA
J: TRBJ1-5
size: many
V: TRBV6-6
length: 17
DNA: TGTGCCAGCAGTTACTCGGGTAACAGGGTTAGCAATCAGCCCCAGCATTTT
CDR3: CASSYSGNRVSNQPQHF

D: NA
J: TRBJ2-3
size: few
V: TRBV7-9
length: 15
DNA: TGTGCCAGCAGCTTAGCGGCAGGGTTCGCAGATACGCAGTATTTT
CDR3: CASSLAAGFADTQYF

D: TRBD2
J: TRBJ2-5
size: NA
V: TRBV4-3
length: 16
DNA: TGCGCCAGCAGCCAAGATGCGGCGGGGGGCGGAGAGACCCAGTACTTC
CDR3: CASSQDAAGGGETQYF

D: NA
J: TRBJ2-7
size: NA
V: TRBV4-3
length: 14
DNA: TGCGCCAGCAGCCCCCAGGCTGGTGACTACGAGCAGTACTTC
CDR3: CASSPQAGDYEQYF

D: NA
J: TRBJ2-5
size: few
V: TRBV7-9
length: 16
DNA: TGTGCCAGCAGCCGAAACACTGGACTGGAAGAAGAGACCCAGTACTTC
CDR3: CASSRNTGLEEETQYF

D: TRBD1
J: TRBJ1-2
size: few
V: TRBV7-9
length: 16
DNA: TGTGCCAGCAGGGGTCCGGGACAGGGGGCTGACTATGGCTACACCTTC
CDR3: CASRGPGQGADYGYTF

D: NA
J: TRBJ2-3
size: NA
V: TRBV18
length: 15
DNA: TGTGCCAGCTCACCCCTAGCAGGGTCCACAGATACGCTGTATTTT
CDR3: CASSPLAGSTDTLYF

D: NA
J: TRBJ2-3
size: many
V: TRBV5-4
length: 15
DNA: TGTGCCAGCAGCTTGGCGGACACAAGCACAGATACGCAGTATTTT
CDR3: CASSLADTSTDTQYF

D: TRBD2
J: TRBJ2-5
size: NA
V: TRBV7-2
length: 16
DNA: TGTGCCAGCAGCTTAGCGATTGCTAGCGGCGGGGAGACCCAGTACTTC
CDR3: CASSLAIASGGETQYF

D: NA
J: TRBJ2-1
size: NA
V: TRBV7-9
length: 15
DNA: TGTGCCAGCAGCTTAGATTGGGTTGGAGCTAATGAGCAGTTCTTC
CDR3: CASSLDWVGANEQFF

D: NA
J: TRBJ1-4
size: many
V: TRBV7-9
length: 12
DNA: TGTGCCAGCAGCTCGGACGTTGAAAAACTGTTTTTT
CDR3: CASSSDVEKLFF